This is a list of T cell receptor beta chains from one sample in a study of vaccination and CD4 T cells after COVID-19. Each CDR3 protein is one row after TCRdb ran MiXCR on the PCR reads. The table records 10,000 to 15,000 distinct CDR3 sequences, 25% to 35% of them present only once. For these TCRs, the target antigens are not known. The sample consisted of CD4+ T cells from blood, cultured in vitro, taken before SARS-CoV-2 vaccination. Receptors originate from a human donor who received a COVID-19 vaccine. Both conserved end residues are trimmed from each CDR3. D genes are given only for firm matches.

v_gene: TRBV7-8
j_gene: TRBJ1-3
d_gene: TRBD1
CDR3aa: ASSPWTGGLGNTIY

v_gene: TRBV20-1
j_gene: TRBJ1-1
d_gene: -
CDR3aa: SAMARTRMNTEAF

v_gene: TRBV20-1
j_gene: TRBJ1-6
d_gene: TRBD1
CDR3aa: SAPNTGVGNSPLH

v_gene: TRBV6-2/TRBV6-3
j_gene: TRBJ1-5
d_gene: -
CDR3aa: ASSYYARGYDSNQPQH

v_gene: TRBV5-5
j_gene: TRBJ2-7
d_gene: -
CDR3aa: ASSSQFGGSSYEQY

v_gene: TRBV20-1
j_gene: TRBJ1-3
d_gene: -
CDR3aa: SASGGSGNTIY

v_gene: TRBV5-1
j_gene: TRBJ1-2
d_gene: -
CDR3aa: ASSLAGASGYGYT

v_gene: TRBV12-5
j_gene: TRBJ1-1
d_gene: -
CDR3aa: ASGLVPTEAF

v_gene: TRBV6-1
j_gene: TRBJ2-3
d_gene: -
CDR3aa: ASISGGWGDTQY

v_gene: TRBV20-1
j_gene: TRBJ1-5
d_gene: TRBD1
CDR3aa: SARSDRVLSNQPQH

v_gene: TRBV6-1
j_gene: TRBJ2-5
d_gene: TRBD1
CDR3aa: ASSPVGDRGSIETQY

v_gene: TRBV30
j_gene: TRBJ1-2
d_gene: -
CDR3aa: AWDQHGAGYGYT

v_gene: TRBV6-2/TRBV6-3
j_gene: TRBJ1-4
d_gene: -
CDR3aa: ASSYSQDISNEKLF

v_gene: TRBV12-3/TRBV12-4
j_gene: TRBJ1-5
d_gene: -
CDR3aa: ASSLGRDLDQPQH

v_gene: TRBV12-3/TRBV12-4
j_gene: TRBJ1-1
d_gene: -
CDR3aa: ASSLHGAVGTEAF

v_gene: TRBV7-2
j_gene: TRBJ1-2
d_gene: -
CDR3aa: ASSLAPGHANYGYT

v_gene: TRBV6-1
j_gene: TRBJ1-4
d_gene: TRBD1
CDR3aa: ASFDTGDVNEKLF

v_gene: TRBV6-1
j_gene: TRBJ1-6
d_gene: -
CDR3aa: ASSEQPPLH

v_gene: TRBV20-1
j_gene: TRBJ1-5
d_gene: TRBD1
CDR3aa: SARNPTGAGNQPQH

v_gene: TRBV7-2
j_gene: TRBJ2-1
d_gene: TRBD1
CDR3aa: ASSSNRQGGYGEQF

v_gene: TRBV20-1
j_gene: TRBJ2-3
d_gene: -
CDR3aa: SARHADTQY

v_gene: TRBV12-5
j_gene: TRBJ1-2
d_gene: -
CDR3aa: ASGLQGPQTNYGYT

v_gene: TRBV10-1
j_gene: TRBJ2-1
d_gene: -
CDR3aa: ASSGTGWGSYNEQF

v_gene: TRBV4-2
j_gene: TRBJ1-1
d_gene: -
CDR3aa: ASSHSTGQLNTEAF

v_gene: TRBV19
j_gene: TRBJ1-1
d_gene: -
CDR3aa: ASRPRRVENTEAF

v_gene: TRBV4-1
j_gene: TRBJ2-2
d_gene: -
CDR3aa: ATRGGFGGELF

v_gene: TRBV25-1
j_gene: TRBJ1-4
d_gene: TRBD1
CDR3aa: ASSSTGGAWEKLF

v_gene: TRBV18
j_gene: TRBJ1-6
d_gene: -
CDR3aa: ASSPPGLYSPLH

v_gene: TRBV5-1
j_gene: TRBJ2-2
d_gene: TRBD2
CDR3aa: ASAGTSGGNGGELF

v_gene: TRBV18
j_gene: TRBJ1-4
d_gene: -
CDR3aa: ASSPTATNEKLF

v_gene: TRBV19
j_gene: TRBJ2-1
d_gene: TRBD2
CDR3aa: ASKAAGLAGGPLHEQF

v_gene: TRBV24-1
j_gene: TRBJ2-5
d_gene: -
CDR3aa: ATSDPTGQETQY

v_gene: TRBV12-3/TRBV12-4
j_gene: TRBJ2-5
d_gene: TRBD2
CDR3aa: ASSLVSGGRETQY

v_gene: TRBV20-1
j_gene: TRBJ2-3
d_gene: -
CDR3aa: SARVVGRPTDTQY

v_gene: TRBV5-6
j_gene: TRBJ1-6
d_gene: TRBD1
CDR3aa: ASSPGLTGVDSPLH

v_gene: TRBV10-3
j_gene: TRBJ1-1
d_gene: -
CDR3aa: AIRGRLNTEAF

v_gene: TRBV12-5
j_gene: TRBJ2-6
d_gene: -
CDR3aa: ASGRGGSGANVLT

v_gene: TRBV6-1
j_gene: TRBJ2-3
d_gene: TRBD2
CDR3aa: ASSRGRDLGPDTQY

v_gene: TRBV6-1
j_gene: TRBJ1-2
d_gene: -
CDR3aa: ASSQRGFYGYT

v_gene: TRBV5-1
j_gene: TRBJ1-2
d_gene: TRBD1
CDR3aa: ASSLRTGDGYT

v_gene: TRBV5-4
j_gene: TRBJ2-7
d_gene: -
CDR3aa: ASSPGTFYEQY